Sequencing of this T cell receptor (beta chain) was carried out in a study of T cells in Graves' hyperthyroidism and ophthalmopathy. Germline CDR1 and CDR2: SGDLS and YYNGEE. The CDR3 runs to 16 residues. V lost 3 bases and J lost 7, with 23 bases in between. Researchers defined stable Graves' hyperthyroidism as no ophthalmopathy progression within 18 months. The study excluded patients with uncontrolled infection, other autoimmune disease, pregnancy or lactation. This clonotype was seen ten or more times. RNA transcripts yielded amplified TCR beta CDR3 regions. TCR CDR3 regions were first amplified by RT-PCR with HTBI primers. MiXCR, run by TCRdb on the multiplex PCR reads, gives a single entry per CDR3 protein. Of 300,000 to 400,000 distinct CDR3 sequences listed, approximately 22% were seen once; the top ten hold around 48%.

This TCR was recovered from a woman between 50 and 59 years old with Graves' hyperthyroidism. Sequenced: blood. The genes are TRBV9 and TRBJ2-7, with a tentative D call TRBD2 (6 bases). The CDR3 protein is CASSARGAEGNGEQYF. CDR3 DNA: TGTGCCAGCAGCGCTCGCGGGGCGGAGGGAAATGGGGAGCAGTACTTC.